The entry below gives a single T cell receptor (beta chain) sequence along with its context. The data derive from a study of technical replicates of blood from a handful of donors. This CDR3 contains 13 residues. Germline V gives CDR1 KGHSH, CDR2 LQKENI. The V gene end was trimmed by 6 bases and the J gene end by 2 bases; junction bases not matched to a gene: 3. Clones were sequenced by immunoSEQ multiplex PCR, and TCRdb holds only the in-frame ones, with some missing. The table includes just under 45,000 clones, almost 97% detected once. Sequencing was performed on T cells isolated from PBMCs. This receptor was taken from a human donor in good health. The chain has TRBV18 and TRBJ2-5; TRBD1 matches at 7 bases. The CDR3 sequence: CASSPGQQETQYF. The CDR3 DNA follows: TGTGCCAGCTCCCCGGGACAGCAAGAGACCCAGTACTTC.